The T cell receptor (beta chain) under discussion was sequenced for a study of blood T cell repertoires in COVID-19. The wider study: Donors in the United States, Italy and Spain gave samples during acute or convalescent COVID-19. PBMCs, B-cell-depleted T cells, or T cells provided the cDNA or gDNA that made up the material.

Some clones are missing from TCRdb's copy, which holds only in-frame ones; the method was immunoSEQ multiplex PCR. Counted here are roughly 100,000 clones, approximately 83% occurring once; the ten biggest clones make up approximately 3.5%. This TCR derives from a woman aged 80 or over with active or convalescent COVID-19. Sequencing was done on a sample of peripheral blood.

The CDR3 here is CASRLTPNTGELFF. CDR3 sequence (DNA): TGTGCCAGCAGATTGACACCGAACACCGGGGAGCTGTTTTTT. This sequence joins TRBV2 and TRBJ2-2; D is unresolved. Per the germline V gene, CDR1 is SNHLY and CDR2 is FYNNEI. The V and J ends lost 6 bases and 0 bases respectively, with 8 bases between them. This CDR3 has 14 amino acids.